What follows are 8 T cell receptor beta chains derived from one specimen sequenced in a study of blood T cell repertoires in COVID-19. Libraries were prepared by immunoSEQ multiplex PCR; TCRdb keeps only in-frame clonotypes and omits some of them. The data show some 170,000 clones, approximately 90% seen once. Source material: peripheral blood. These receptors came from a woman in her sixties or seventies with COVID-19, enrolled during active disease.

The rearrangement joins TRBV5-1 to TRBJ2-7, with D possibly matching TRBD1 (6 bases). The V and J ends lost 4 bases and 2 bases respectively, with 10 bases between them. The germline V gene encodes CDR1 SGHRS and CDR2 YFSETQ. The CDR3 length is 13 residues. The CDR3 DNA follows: TGCGCCAGCAGCCTGGACAGCACCTACGAGCAGTACTTC. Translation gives CASSLDSTYEQYF.

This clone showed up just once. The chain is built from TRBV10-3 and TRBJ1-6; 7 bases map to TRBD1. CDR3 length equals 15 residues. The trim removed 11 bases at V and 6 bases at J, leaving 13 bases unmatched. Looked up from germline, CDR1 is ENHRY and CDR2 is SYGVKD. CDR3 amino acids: CAVHASGQLNSPLHF. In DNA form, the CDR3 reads TGTGCCGTCCACGCCTCGGGACAGCTTAATTCACCCCTCCACTTT.

The DNA for the CDR3 is TGTGCCAGCAGCAGATGGCCGGGACAGAATTCACCCCTCCACTTT. Amino acid sequence: CASSRWPGQNSPLHF. The chain employs TRBV11-2 and TRBJ1-6; 7 nucleotides line up with TRBD1. This CDR3 is built from 15 residues. CDR1 and CDR2 (germline): SGHAT, FQNNGV. V dropped 5 bases and J dropped 7; count of bases not matched to a gene: 8.

The CDR3 loop reads CASSLRGPRAQHF. The CDR3 nucleotides are TGTGCCAGCAGTTTAAGGGGCCCACGGGCCCAGCATTTT. This sequence joins TRBV28 and TRBJ1-5; TRBD1 is a possible D gene (5 bases). The CDR3 runs to 13 residues. V was cut by 2 bases and J by 11 bases, with 13 bases left in between. Germline V lookup: CDR1 MDHEN, CDR2 SYDVKM.

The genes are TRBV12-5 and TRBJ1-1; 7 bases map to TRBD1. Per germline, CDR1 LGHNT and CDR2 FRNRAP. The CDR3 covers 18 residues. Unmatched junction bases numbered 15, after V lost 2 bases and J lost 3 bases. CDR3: CASGLSLGSNRGDTEAFF. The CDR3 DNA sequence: TGTGCTAGTGGTTTGAGTCTAGGTTCTAACAGGGGAGACACTGAAGCTTTCTTT.

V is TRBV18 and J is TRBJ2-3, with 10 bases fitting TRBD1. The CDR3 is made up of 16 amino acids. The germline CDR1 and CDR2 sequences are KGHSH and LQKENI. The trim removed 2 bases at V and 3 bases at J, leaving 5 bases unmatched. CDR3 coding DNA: TGTGCCAGCTCACCAAGGGGACAGGGGCGTACAGATACGCAGTATTTT. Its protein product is CASSPRGQGRTDTQYF.

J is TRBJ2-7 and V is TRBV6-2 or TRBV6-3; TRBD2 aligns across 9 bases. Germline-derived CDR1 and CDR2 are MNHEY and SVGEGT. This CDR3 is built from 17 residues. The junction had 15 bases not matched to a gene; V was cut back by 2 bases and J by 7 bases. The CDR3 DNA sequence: TGTGCCAGCAGTTACAGTCCACCGGGCGGGAGGGCCGGGGAGCAGTACTTC. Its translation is CASSYSPPGGRAGEQYF.

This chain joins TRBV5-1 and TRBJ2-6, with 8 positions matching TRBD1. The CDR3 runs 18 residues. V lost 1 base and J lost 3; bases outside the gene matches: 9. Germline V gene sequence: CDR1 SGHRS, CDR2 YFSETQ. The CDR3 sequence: CASSLTFTGGSGANVLTF. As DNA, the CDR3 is TGCGCCAGCAGCTTGACCTTTACAGGGGGAAGTGGGGCCAACGTCCTGACTTTC.